The entry below describes one T cell receptor (beta chain). Repertoires were generated with immunoSEQ multiplex PCR, while TCRdb's copy carries only in-frame clones and drops some. The table has fewer than 250,000 clones, approximately 82% seen once. This specimen comes from a study of blood T cell repertoires in COVID-19. J was trimmed by 5 bases and V by 5 bases; bases with no gene match: 11. Germline values: CDR1 SQVTM, CDR2 ANQGSEA. CDR3 length: 15 amino acids. The clonotype was recovered from a woman between 50 and 59 years old with acute or convalescent COVID-19. The V and J genes are TRBV29-1 and TRBJ2-7, with 11 bases lining up with TRBD1. Material: peripheral blood. CDR3 loop: CSVFTPGQGDHEQYF. CDR3 DNA: TGCAGCGTTTTCACGCCGGGACAGGGGGACCACGAGCAGTACTTC.